The 11 T cell receptor beta chains below were found in one sample sequenced in a study of T cell responses to AZD1222 COVID-19 vaccine. Profiled with immunoSEQ multiplex PCR; TCRdb holds only in-frame clones, not every one. Of 95,000 to 110,000 clones in the sample, about nine tenths are singletons; the top ten hold 4.5% to 5.5%. The sample consisted of peripheral blood, taken on day 0 of AZD1222 vaccination. These receptors all come from an adult in good health.

The chain links TRBV6-5 to TRBJ2-1; unclear D gene. The CDR3 extends over 13 amino acids. Trimming cost V 1 base and J 9 bases, with 10 bases left between them. In germline, CDR1 is MNHEY, CDR2 SVGAGI. The CDR3 reads CASSYFPVGEQFF. The CDR3, as DNA: TGTGCCAGCAGTTACTTCCCGGTGGGTGAGCAGTTCTTC.

V usage is TRBV5-6 and J usage is TRBJ1-5; the D is unclear. The CDR3 extends over 15 amino acids. Germline CDR1 reads SGHDT; CDR2 reads YYEEEE. The germline V and J ends were trimmed by 5 bases and 0 bases, with 12 bases remaining between them. The CDR3 region has the DNA TGTGCCAGCAGGTCGTGGGAGGGTAGCAATCAGCCCCAGCATTTT. The encoded protein is CASRSWEGSNQPQHF.

This clone has just one count. This chain connects TRBV5-1 to TRBJ2-5, with 8 bases that match TRBD1. The V and J ends lost 1 base and 4 bases, in that order; junction bases with no gene match: 0. Per the germline V gene, CDR1 is SGHRS and CDR2 is YFSETQ. CDR3 size: 13 residues. The CDR3 here is CASSLQGAETQYF. CDR3 bases: TGCGCCAGCAGCTTGCAGGGGGCAGAGACCCAGTACTTC.

Only one count was recorded for this clone. The chain couples TRBV5-5 to TRBJ2-4; D is perhaps TRBD1 (6 bases). This CDR3 region has 14 residues. Trimming pared 1 base from V and 7 bases from J, leaving 12 bases between. Germline values: CDR1 SGHKS, CDR2 YYEKEE (reference sequence). The CDR3 here is CASSLSGQWNIQYF. CDR3 sequence (DNA): TGTGCCAGCAGCTTGTCTGGACAGTGGAACATTCAGTACTTC.

The chain links TRBV7-8 to TRBJ2-5; TRBD1 agrees at 7 bases. The CDR3 contains 16 residues. Germline values: CDR1 SGHVS, CDR2 FQNEAQ. V shed 1 base and J 7 bases; nucleotides not matched to a gene: 12. CDR3 in DNA: TGTGCCAGCAGCTTAGGTTACAGGGGCACAACAGGGACCCAGTACTTC. This codes for CASSLGYRGTTGTQYF.

V and J are TRBV29-1 and TRBJ1-2; weak D call: TRBD1 (5 bases). Trimming removed 4 bases at V and 4 bases at J, with 10 bases between. In germline, CDR1 is SQVTM, CDR2 ANQGSEA. The CDR3 length is 12 residues. CDR3 DNA sequence: TGCAGCGTTGGTCAGGGTGGCTATGGCTACACCTTC. It codes for CSVGQGGYGYTF. The full variable domain, with the rest looked up from reference TRBV29-1 and TRBJ1-2, is SAVISQKPSRDICQRGTSLTIQCQVDSQVTMMFWYRQQPGQSLTLIATANQGSEATYESGFVIDKFPISRPNLTFSTLTVSNMSPEDSSIYLCSVGQGGYGYTFGSGTRLTVV.

The J gene is TRBJ1-4, the V gene TRBV4-1, with 7 positions matching TRBD1. Germline trimming cut 3 bases from V and 10 bases from J; bases unmatched to any gene: 14. CDR3 length equals 16 residues. Germline-derived CDR1 and CDR2 are MGHRA and YSYEKL. In DNA form, the CDR3 reads TGCGCCAGCAGCCATACGGGCGACAGGGACCGGGGAAAACTGTTTTTT. Encoded protein: CASSHTGDRDRGKLFF.

The chain is built from TRBV5-1 and TRBJ1-1; D is uncertain. Per germline, CDR1 SGHRS and CDR2 YFSETQ. V lost 0 bases and J lost 0, with 15 bases in between. This CDR3 region has 17 residues. The CDR3 nucleotides read TGCGCCAGCAGCTTGGAATTGGCAGGTTATCTGAACACTGAAGCTTTCTTT. Translating gives CASSLELAGYLNTEAFF.

The rearrangement joins TRBV5-6 to TRBJ2-7; TRBD2 matches 8 bases. CDR1 and CDR2 from the germline V gene are SGHDT and YYEEEE. This CDR3 is built from 15 residues. The junction had 12 bases not matched to a gene; V was cut back by 4 bases and J by 6 bases. CDR3 region: CASSPQRGGNSEQYF. The CDR3 coding sequence is TGTGCCAGCAGCCCCCAACGGGGGGGCAATTCCGAGCAGTACTTC. The full variable domain, rest sourced from reference TRBV5-6 and TRBJ2-7, is DAGVTQSPTHLIKTRGQQVTLRCSPKSGHDTVSWYQQALGQGPQFIFQYYEEEERQRGNFPDRFSGHQFPNYSSELNVNALLLGDSALYLCASSPQRGGNSEQYFGPGTRLTVT.

The V gene is TRBV6-4, the J gene TRBJ2-3; 7 nucleotides align to TRBD1. The V gene end was trimmed by 6 bases and the J gene end by 2 bases; junction bases not matched to a gene: 8. CDR1 is MRHNA and CDR2 is SNTAGT in the germline V gene. CDR3 length: 15 amino acids. In DNA, the CDR3 is TGTGCCAGCAGCCAAAGACAGGGAGACACAGATACGCAGTATTTT. Residues: CASSQRQGDTDTQYF.

This clone was seen just once. The chain is built from TRBV3-1 (or the pseudogene TRBV3-2) and TRBJ1-1; 8 positions agree with TRBD1. The CDR3 is 13 amino acids. J lost 11 bases, V lost 4 bases, and 9 bases had no gene match. From germline, CDR1 is LGHDT and CDR2 YNNKEL (reference sequence). Here the CDR3 reads CASSPDRGRGAFF. CDR3 bases: TGTGCCAGCAGCCCCGACAGGGGCCGAGGGGCTTTCTTT.